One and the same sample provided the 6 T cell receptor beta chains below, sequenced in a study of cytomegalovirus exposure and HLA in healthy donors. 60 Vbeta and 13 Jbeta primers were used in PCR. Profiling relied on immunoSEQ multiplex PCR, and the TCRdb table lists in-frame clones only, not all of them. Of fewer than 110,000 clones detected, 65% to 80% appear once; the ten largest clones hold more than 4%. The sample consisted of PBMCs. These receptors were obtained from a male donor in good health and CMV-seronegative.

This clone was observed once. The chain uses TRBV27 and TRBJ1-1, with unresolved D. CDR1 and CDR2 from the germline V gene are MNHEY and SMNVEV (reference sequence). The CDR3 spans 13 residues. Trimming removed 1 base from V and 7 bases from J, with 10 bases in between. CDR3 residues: CASSLLGRNEAFF. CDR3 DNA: TGTGCCAGCAGTTTATTGGGGAGAAATGAAGCTTTCTTT.

CDR3 in DNA: TGTGCCTGGGGGACAGCCCTAAATCAGCCCCAGCATTTT. It specifies CAWGTALNQPQHF. The V and J genes are TRBV30 and TRBJ1-5, with 7 bases identical to TRBD1. Germline-derived CDR1 and CDR2 are GTSNPN and SVGIG (reference sequence). Losses at the gene ends were 5 bases for V and 4 bases for J; bases not matched to a gene: 5. The CDR3 is 13 residues long.

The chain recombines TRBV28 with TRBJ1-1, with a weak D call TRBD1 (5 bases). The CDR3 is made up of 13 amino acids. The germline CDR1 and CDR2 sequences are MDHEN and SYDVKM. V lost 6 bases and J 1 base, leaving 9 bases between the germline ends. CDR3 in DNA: TGTGCCAGCAGAAGGACACCGAACACTGAAGCTTTCTTT. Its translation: CASRRTPNTEAFF.

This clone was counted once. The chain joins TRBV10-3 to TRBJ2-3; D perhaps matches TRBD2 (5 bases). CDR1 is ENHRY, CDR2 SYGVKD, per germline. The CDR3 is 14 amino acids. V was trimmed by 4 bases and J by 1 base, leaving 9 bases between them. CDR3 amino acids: CAISVGSGTDTQYF. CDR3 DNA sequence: TGTGCCATCAGTGTGGGTAGCGGCACAGATACGCAGTATTTT.

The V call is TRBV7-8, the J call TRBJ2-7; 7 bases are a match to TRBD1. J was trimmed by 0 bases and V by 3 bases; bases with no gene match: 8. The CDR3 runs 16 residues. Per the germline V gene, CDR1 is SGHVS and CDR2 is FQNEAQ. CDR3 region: CASSLRQGRPSYEQYF. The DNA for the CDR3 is TGTGCCAGCAGCTTGCGACAGGGCCGCCCCTCCTACGAGCAGTACTTC.

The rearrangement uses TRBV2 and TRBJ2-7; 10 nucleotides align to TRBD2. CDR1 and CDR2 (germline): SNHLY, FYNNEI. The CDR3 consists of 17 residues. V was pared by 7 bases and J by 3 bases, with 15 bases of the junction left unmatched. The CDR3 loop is CASTSRLAGGQIYEQYF. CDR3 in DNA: TGTGCCAGCACTTCGCGACTAGCGGGCGGACAGATCTACGAGCAGTACTTC.